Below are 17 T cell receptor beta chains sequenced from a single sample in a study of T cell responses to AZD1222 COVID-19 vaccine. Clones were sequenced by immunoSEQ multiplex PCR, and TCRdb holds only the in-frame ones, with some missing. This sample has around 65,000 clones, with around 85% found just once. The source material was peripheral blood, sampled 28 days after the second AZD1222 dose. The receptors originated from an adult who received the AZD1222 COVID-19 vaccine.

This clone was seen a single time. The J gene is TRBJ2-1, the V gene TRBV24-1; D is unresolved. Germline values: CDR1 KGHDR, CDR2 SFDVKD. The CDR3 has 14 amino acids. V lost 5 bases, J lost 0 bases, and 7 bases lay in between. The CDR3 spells CATSATPSYNEQFF. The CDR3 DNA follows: TGTGCCACCAGTGCGACCCCCTCCTACAATGAGCAGTTCTTC.

The CDR3 here is CASSVADRVEQYF. CDR3 in DNA: TGTGCCAGCAGCGTAGCGGACAGGGTCGAGCAGTACTTC. This rearrangement joins TRBV9 to TRBJ2-7; 8 bases fit TRBD1. The CDR3 has 13 amino acids. The ends lost 0 bases at V and 6 bases at J; junction bases unmatched: 2. The germline V gene has CDR1 SGDLS and CDR2 YYNGEE.

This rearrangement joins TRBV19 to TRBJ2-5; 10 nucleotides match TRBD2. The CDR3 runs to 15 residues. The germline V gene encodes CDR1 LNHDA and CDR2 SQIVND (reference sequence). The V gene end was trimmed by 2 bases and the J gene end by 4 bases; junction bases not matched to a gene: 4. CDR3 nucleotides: TGTGCCAGTAGTATACTAGCGGGAGTGGGAGAGACCCAGTACTTC. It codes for CASSILAGVGETQYF.

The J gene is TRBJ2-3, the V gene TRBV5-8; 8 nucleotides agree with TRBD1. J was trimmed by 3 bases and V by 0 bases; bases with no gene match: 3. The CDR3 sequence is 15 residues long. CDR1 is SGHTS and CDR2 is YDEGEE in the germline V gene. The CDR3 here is CASSLGTGTTDTQYF. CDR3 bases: TGTGCCAGCAGCTTGGGGACAGGGACTACAGATACGCAGTATTTT.

The CDR3 DNA sequence: TGTGCCAGCAGTTTATCGCGGGTTGTGGATACGCAGTATTTT. Protein sequence: CASSLSRVVDTQYF. The rearrangement links TRBV27 to TRBJ2-3, with a weak D call TRBD2 (5 bases). Germline lookup yields CDR1 MNHEY and CDR2 SMNVEV (reference sequence). V lost 0 bases, J lost 6 bases, and 10 bases lay in between. This CDR3 region has 14 residues.

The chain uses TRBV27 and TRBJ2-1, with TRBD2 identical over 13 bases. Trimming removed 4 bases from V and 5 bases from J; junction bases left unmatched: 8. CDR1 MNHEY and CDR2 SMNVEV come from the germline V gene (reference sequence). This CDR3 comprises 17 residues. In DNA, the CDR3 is TGTGCCAGCAGTTCGTCGACTAGCGGGAGGCCCCACAATGAGCAGTTCTTC. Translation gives CASSSSTSGRPHNEQFF.

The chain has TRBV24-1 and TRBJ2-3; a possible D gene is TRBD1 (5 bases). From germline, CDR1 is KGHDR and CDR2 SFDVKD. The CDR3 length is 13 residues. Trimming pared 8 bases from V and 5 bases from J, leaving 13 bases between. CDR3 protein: CATTDGHLDTQYF. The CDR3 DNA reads TGTGCCACCACCGACGGACATTTAGATACGCAGTATTTT.

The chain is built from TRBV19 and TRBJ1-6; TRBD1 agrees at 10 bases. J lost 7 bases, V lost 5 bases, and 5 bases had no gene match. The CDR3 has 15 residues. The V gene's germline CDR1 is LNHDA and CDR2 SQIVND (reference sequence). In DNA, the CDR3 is TGTGCCAGTAGTGCCCTGGGACAGGGGAATTCACCCCTCCACTTT. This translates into CASSALGQGNSPLHF.

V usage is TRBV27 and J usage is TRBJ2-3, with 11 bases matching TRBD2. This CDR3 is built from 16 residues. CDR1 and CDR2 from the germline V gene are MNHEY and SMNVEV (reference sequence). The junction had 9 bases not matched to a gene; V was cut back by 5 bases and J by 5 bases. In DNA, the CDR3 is TGTGCCAGCAGTAAAGCTAGCGGGAGGCGGGGAGATACGCAGTATTTT. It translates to CASSKASGRRGDTQYF.

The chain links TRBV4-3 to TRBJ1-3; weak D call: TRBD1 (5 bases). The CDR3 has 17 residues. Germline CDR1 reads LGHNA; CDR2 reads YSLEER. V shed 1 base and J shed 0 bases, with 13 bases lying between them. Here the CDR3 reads CASSQVPQGPSGNTIYF. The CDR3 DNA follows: TGCGCCAGCAGCCAAGTCCCCCAGGGTCCCTCTGGAAACACCATATATTTT.

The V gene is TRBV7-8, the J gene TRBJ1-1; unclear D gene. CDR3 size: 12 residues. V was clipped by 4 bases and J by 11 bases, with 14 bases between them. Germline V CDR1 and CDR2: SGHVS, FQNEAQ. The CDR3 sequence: CASSWTSSGAFF. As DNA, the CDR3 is TGTGCCAGCAGCTGGACCTCCTCTGGGGCTTTCTTT.

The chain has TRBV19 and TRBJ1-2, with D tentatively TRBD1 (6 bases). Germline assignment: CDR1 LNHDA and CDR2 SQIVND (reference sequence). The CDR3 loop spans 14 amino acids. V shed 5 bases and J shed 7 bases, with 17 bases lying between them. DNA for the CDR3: TGTGCCAGTAGTTTCAGGGGATCTTTCATTGGCTACACCTTC. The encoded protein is CASSFRGSFIGYTF. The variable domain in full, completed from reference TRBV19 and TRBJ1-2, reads DGGITQSPKYLFRKEGQNVTLSCEQNLNHDAMYWYRQDPGQGLRLIYYSQIVNDFQKGDIAEGYSVSREKKESFPLTVTSAQKNPTAFYLCASSFRGSFIGYTFGSGTRLTVV.

CDR3 nucleotides: TGCGCCAGCAGCTTTGACAGGGAGTATCTGTTTTTT. As protein: CASSFDREYLFF. The chain carries TRBV5-1 and TRBJ1-4; 7 bases fit TRBD1. The CDR3 has 12 amino acids. Per the germline V gene, CDR1 is SGHRS and CDR2 is YFSETQ. The junction had 6 bases not matched to a gene; V was cut back by 2 bases and J by 14 bases.

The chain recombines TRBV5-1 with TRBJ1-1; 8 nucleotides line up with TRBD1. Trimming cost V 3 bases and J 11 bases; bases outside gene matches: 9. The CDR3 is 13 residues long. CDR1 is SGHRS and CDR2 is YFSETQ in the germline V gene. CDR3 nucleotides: TGCGCCAGCAGCTGGGGACAGGCCGGTTCCGCTTTCTTT. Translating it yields CASSWGQAGSAFF. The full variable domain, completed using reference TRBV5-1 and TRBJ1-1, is KAGVTQTPRYLIKTRGQQVTLSCSPISGHRSVSWYQQTPGQGLQFLFEYFSETQRNKGNFPGRFSGRQFSNSRSEMNVSTLELGDSALYLCASSWGQAGSAFFGQGTRLTVV.

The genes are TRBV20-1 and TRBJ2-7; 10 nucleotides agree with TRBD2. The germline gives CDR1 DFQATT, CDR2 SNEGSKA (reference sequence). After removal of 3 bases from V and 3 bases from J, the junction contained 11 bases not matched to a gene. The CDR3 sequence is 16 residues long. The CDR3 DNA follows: TGCAGTGCTAGTGGCCTAGCGGGAGTCTTAGGCTACGAGCAGTACTTC. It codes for CSASGLAGVLGYEQYF.

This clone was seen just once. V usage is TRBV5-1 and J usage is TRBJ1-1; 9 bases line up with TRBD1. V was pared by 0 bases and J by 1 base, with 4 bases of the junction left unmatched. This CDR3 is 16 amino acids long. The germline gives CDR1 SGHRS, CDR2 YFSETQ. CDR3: CASSLGQGVPNTEAFF. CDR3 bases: TGCGCCAGCAGCTTGGGACAGGGGGTACCGAACACTGAAGCTTTCTTT.

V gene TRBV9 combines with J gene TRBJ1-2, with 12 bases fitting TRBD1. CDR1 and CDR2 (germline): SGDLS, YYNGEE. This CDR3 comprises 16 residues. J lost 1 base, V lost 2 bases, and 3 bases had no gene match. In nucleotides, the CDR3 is TGTGCCAGCAGCGTGGGGACAGGGGGCAGTAACTATGGCTACACCTTC. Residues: CASSVGTGGSNYGYTF.